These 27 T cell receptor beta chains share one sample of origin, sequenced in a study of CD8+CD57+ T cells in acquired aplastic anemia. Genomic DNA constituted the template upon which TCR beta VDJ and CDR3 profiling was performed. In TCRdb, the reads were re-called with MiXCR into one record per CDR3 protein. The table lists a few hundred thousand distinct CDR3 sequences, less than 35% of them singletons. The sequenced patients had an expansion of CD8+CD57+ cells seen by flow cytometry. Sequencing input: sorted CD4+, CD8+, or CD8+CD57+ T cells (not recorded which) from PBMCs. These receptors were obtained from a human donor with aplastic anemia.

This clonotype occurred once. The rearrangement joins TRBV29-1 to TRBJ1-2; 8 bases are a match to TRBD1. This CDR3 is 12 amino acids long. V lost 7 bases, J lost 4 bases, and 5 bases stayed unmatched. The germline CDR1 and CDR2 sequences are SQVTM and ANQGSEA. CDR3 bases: TGCAGCGACGAACAGGGGGGCTATGGCTACACCTTC. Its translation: CSDEQGGYGYTF. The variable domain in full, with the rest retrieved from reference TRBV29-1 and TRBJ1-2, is SAVISQKPSRDICQRGTSLTIQCQVDSQVTMMFWYRQQPGQSLTLIATANQGSEATYESGFVIDKFPISRPNLTFSTLTVSNMSPEDSSIYLCSDEQGGYGYTFGSGTRLTVV.

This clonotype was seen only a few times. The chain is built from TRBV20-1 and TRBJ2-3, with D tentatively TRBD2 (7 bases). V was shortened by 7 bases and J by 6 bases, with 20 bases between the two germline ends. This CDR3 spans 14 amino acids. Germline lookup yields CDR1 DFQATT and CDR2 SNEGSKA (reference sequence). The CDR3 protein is CSERASGGGDTQYF. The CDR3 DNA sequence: TGCAGTGAGAGAGCTAGCGGAGGGGGGGATACGCAGTATTTT.

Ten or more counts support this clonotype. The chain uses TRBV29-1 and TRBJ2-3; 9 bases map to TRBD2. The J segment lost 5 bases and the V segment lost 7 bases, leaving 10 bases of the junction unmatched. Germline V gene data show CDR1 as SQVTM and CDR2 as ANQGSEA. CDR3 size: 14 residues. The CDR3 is CSALAGWEVDTQYF. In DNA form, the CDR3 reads TGCAGCGCCCTAGCGGGATGGGAGGTAGATACGCAGTATTTT.

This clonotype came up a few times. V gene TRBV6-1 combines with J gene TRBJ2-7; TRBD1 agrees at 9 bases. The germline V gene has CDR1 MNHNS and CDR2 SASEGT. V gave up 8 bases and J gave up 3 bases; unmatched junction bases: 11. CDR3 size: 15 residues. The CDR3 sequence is CASAAIGQGSYEQYF. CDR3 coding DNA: TGTGCCAGCGCAGCAATTGGACAGGGGAGCTACGAGCAGTACTTC.

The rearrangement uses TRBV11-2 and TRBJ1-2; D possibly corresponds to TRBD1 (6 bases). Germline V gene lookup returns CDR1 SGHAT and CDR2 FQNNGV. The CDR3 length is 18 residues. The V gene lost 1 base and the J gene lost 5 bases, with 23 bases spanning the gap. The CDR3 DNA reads TGTGCCAGCAGCTTAGTTAACGGACAGCACACCGAAGAGTATGGCTACACCTTC. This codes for CASSLVNGQHTEEYGYTF. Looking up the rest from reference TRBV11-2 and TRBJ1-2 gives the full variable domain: EAGVAQSPRYKIIEKRQSVAFWCNPISGHATLYWYQQILGQGPKLLIQFQNNGVVDDSQLPKDRFSAERLKGVDSTLKIQPAKLEDSAVYLCASSLVNGQHTEEYGYTFGSGTRLTVV.

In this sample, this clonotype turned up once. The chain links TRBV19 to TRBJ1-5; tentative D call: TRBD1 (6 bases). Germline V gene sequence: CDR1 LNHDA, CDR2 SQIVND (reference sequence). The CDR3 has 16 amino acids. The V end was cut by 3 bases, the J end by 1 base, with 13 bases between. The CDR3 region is CASSIGGADSNQPQHF. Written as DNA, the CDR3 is TGTGCCAGTAGTATTGGGGGCGCGGACAGCAATCAGCCCCAGCATTTT.

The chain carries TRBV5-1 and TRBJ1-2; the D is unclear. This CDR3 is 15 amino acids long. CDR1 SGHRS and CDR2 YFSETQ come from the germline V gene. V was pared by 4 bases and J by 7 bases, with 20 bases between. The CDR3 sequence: CASSLATPEVGGYTF. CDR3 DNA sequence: TGCGCCAGCAGCCTAGCAACTCCCGAGGTTGGTGGCTACACCTTC.

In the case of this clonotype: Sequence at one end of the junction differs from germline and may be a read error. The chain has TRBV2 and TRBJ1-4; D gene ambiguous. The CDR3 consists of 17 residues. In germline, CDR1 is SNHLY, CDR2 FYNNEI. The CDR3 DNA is TGTGCCAGCAGGGAAAGGGCCCTCACAGATATTAATGAAAAACTGGTTTTT. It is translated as CASRERALTDINEKLVF.

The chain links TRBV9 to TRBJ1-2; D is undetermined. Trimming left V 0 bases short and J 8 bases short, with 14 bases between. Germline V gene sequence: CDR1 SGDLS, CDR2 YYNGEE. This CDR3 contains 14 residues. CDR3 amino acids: CASSVDGGVVGYTF. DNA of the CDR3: TGTGCCAGCAGCGTAGACGGCGGGGTCGTCGGCTACACCTTC.

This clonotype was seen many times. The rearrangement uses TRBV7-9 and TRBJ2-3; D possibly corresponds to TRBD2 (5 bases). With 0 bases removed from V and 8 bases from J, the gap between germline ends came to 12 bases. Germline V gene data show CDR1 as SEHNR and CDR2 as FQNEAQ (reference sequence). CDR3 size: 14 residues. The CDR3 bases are TGTGCCAGCAGCTTAGCCAAAGCGGTGGGTACGCAGTATTTT. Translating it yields CASSLAKAVGTQYF. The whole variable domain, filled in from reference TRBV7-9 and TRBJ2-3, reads DTGVSQNPRHKITKRGQNVTFRCDPISEHNRLYWYRQTLGQGPEFLTYFQNEAQLEKSRLLSDRFSAERPKGSFSTLEIQRTEQGDSAMYLCASSLAKAVGTQYFGPGTRLTVL.

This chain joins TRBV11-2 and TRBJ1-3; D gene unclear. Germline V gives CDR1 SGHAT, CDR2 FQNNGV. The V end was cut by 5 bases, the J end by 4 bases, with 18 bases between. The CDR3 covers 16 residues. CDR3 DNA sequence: TGTGCCAGCAGCCCCTTAGACTCAATTATAGGAAACACCATATATTTT. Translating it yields CASSPLDSIIGNTIYF.

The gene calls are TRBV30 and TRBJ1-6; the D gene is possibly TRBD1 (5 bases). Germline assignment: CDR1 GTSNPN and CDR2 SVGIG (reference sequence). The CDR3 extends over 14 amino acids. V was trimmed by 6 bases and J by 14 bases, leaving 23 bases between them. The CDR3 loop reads CACPSAGFRSTLHF. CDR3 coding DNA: TGTGCCTGTCCGTCCGCAGGGTTCAGATCAACCCTCCACTTT.

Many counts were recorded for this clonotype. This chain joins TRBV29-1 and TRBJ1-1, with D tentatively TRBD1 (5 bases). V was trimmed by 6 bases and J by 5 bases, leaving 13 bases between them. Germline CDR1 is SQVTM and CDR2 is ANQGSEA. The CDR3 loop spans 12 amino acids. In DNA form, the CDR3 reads TGCAGCGTGGCCCCAGGGAATACTGAAGCTTTCTTT. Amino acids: CSVAPGNTEAFF.

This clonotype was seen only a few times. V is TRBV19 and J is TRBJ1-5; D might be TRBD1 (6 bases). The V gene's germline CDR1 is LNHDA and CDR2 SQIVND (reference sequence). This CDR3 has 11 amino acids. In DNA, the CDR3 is TGTAGTTCAGGGGTAGATCAGCCCCAGCATTTT. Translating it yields CSSGVDQPQHF.

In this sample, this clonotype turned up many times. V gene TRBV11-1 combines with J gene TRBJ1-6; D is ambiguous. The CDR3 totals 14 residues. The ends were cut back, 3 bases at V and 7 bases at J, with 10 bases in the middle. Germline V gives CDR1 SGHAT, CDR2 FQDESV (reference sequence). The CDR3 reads CASSFPRMNSPLHF. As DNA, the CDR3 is TGTGCCAGCAGCTTTCCCAGAATGAATTCACCCCTCCACTTT.

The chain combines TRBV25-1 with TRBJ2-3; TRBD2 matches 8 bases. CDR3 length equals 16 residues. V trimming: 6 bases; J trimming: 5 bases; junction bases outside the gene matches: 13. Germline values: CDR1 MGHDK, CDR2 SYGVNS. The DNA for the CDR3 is TGTGCCAGCAGCACGGGGCATTACGGGGGGGAAGATACGCAGTATTTT. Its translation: CASSTGHYGGEDTQYF.

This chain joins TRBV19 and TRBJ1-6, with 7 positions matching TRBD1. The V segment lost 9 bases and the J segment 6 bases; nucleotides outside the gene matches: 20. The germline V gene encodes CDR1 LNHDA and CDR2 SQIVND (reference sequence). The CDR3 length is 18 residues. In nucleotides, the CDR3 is TGTGCCAGCCAGGCTAGCGAAAGGTCCGGGACAGCTAATTCACCCCTCCACTTT. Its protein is CASQASERSGTANSPLHF.

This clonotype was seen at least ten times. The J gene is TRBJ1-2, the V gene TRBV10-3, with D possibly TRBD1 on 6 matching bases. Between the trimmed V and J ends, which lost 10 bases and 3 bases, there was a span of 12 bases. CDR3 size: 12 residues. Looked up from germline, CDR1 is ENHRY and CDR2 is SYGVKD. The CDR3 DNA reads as TGTGCCAGTACAGGGAGTGACTATGGCTACACCTTC. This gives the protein CASTGSDYGYTF.

DNA of the CDR3: TGTGCCAGCAGTGCCATAGGACAGCCCCAGCATTTT. Translating it yields CASSAIGQPQHF. The chain links TRBV2 to TRBJ1-5, with D uncertain. CDR1 SNHLY and CDR2 FYNNEI come from the germline V gene. The CDR3 loop spans 12 amino acids. V lost 4 bases and J lost 7, with 8 bases in between. The full variable domain, with the rest looked up from reference TRBV2 and TRBJ1-5, is EPEVTQTPSHQVTQMGQEVILRCVPISNHLYFYWYRQILGQKVEFLVSFYNNEISEKSEIFDDQFSVERPDGSNFTLKIRSTKLEDSAMYFCASSAIGQPQHFGDGTRLSIL.

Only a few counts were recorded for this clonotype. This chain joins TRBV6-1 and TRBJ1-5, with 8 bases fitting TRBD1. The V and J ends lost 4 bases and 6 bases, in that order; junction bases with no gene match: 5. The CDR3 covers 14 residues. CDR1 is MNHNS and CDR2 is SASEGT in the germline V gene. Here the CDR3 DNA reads TGTGCCAGCAGTGTAGTAACAGGGGGTCAGCCCCAGCATTTT. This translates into CASSVVTGGQPQHF.

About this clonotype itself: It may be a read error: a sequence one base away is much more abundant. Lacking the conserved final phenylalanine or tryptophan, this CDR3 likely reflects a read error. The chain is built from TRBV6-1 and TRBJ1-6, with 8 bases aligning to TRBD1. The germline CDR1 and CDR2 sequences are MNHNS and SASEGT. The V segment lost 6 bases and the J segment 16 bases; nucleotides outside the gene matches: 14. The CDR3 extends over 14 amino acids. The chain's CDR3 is CASRPDRGLTQLHL. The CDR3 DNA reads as TGTGCCAGCAGACCCGACAGGGGCCTAACCCAACTCCACCTT.

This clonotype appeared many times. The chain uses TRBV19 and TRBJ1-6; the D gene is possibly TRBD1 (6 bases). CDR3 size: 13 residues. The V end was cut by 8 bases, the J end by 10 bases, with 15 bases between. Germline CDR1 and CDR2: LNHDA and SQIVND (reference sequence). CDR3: CASHGQLGSPLHF. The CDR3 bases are TGTGCCAGTCATGGACAGCTTGGCTCACCCCTCCACTTT. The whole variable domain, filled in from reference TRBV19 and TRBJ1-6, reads DGGITQSPKYLFRKEGQNVTLSCEQNLNHDAMYWYRQDPGQGLRLIYYSQIVNDFQKGDIAEGYSVSREKKESFPLTVTSAQKNPTAFYLCASHGQLGSPLHFGNGTRLTVT.

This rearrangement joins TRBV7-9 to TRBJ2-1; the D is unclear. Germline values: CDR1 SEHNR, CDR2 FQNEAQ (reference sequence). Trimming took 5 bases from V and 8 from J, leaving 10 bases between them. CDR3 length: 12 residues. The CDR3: CASSGRVDEQFF. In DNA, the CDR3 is TGTGCCAGCAGCGGCCGGGTCGATGAGCAGTTCTTC.

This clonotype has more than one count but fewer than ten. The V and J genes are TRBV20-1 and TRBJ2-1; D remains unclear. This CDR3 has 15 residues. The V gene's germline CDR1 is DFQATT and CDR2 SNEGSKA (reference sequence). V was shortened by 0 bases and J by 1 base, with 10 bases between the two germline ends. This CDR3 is CSARDHRASYNEQFF. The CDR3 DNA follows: TGCAGTGCTAGAGATCATAGGGCATCCTACAATGAGCAGTTCTTC.

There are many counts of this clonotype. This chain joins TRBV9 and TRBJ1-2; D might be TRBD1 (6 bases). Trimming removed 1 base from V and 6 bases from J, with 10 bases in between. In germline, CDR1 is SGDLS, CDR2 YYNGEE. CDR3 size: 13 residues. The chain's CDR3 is CASSVTRGNGYTF. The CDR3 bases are TGTGCCAGCAGCGTAACCAGGGGCAATGGCTACACCTTC.

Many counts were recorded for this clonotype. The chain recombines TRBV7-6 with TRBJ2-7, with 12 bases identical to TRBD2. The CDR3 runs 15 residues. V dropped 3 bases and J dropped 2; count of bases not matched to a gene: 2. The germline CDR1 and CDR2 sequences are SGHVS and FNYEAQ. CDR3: CASSFPSGRAYEQYF. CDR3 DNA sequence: TGTGCCAGCAGCTTCCCTAGCGGGAGGGCCTACGAGCAGTACTTC.

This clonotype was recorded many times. This CDR3 is CASSITGEGELFF. CDR3 in DNA: TGTGCCAGCAGTATAACAGGGGAAGGGGAGCTGTTTTTT. This chain connects TRBV25-1 to TRBJ2-2; TRBD1 aligns across 7 bases. CDR3 length equals 13 residues. Trimming cost V 5 bases and J 8 bases; bases outside gene matches: 5. The germline gives CDR1 MGHDK, CDR2 SYGVNS.